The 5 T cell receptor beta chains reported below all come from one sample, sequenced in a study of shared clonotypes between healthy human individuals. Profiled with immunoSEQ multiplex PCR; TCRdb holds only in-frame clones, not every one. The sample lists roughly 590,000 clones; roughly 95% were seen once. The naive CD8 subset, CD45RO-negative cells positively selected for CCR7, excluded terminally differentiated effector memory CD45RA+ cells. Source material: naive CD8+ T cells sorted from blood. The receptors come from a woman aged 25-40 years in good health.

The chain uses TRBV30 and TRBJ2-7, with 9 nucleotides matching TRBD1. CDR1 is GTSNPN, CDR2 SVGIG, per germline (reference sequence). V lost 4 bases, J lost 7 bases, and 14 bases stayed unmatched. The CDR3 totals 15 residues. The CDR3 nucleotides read TGTGCCTGGATCGATGGGGGGACAGGGCGCGCAGAGCAGTACTTC. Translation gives CAWIDGGTGRAEQYF. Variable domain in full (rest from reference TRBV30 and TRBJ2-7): SQTIHQWPATLVQPVGSPLSLECTVEGTSNPNLYWYRQAAGRGLQLLFYSVGIGQISSEVPQNLSASRPQDRQFILSSKKLLLSDSGFYLCAWIDGGTGRAEQYFGPGTRLTVT.

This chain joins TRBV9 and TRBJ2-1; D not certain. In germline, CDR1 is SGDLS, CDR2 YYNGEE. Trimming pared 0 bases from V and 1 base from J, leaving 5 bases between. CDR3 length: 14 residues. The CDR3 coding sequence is TGTGCCAGCAGCGTAGTGGCATCCTACAATGAGCAGTTCTTC. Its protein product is CASSVVASYNEQFF. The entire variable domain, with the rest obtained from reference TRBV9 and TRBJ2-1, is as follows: DSGVTQTPKHLITATGQRVTLRCSPRSGDLSVYWYQQSLDQGLQFLIQYYNGEERAKGNILERFSAQQFPDLHSELNLSSLELGDSALYFCASSVVASYNEQFFGPGTRLTVL.

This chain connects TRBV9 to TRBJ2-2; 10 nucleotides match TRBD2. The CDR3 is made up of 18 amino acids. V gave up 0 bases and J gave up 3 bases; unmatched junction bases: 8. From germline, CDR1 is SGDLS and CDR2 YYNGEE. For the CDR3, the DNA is TGTGCCAGCAGCGTAGTAGCTAGCGGGAGTCTTGACACCGGGGAGCTGTTTTTT. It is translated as CASSVVASGSLDTGELFF.

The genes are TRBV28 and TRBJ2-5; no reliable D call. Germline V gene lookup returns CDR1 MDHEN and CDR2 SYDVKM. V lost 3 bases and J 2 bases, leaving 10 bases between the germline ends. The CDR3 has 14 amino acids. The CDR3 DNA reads TGTGCCAGCAGTTTTCGGAAGGAGCAAGAGACCCAGTACTTC. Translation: CASSFRKEQETQYF.

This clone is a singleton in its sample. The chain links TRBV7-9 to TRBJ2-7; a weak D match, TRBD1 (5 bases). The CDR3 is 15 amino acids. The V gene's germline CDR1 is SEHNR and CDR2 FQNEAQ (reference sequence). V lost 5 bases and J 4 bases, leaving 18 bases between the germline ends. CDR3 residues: CASSDGHPSPYEQYF. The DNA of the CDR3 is TGTGCCAGCAGCGACGGACACCCCTCGCCGTACGAGCAGTACTTC.